This T cell receptor beta chain originates from a study of CD8 T cells in ankylosing spondylitis (dated by TCRdb to about 2017). A note on the overall study: To find TCR variants linked to disease, the study profiled T cell receptor beta repertoires in ankylosing spondylitis patients and healthy donors. The full study cohort was made up of about 24 ankylosing spondylitis patients and roughly 98 healthy donors. Samples of peripheral blood were taken, and for ankylosing spondylitis patients, synovial fluid was collected as well. Findings and caveats that apply to the study as a whole: The disease-linked clones were reported to be significantly enriched in matched synovial fluid samples from ankylosing spondylitis patients. Some of the motif variants had been reported before in the synovial fluid and blood of reactive arthritis patients, a finding that suggests common disease-initiation mechanisms. The disease-linked clones showed a CD8+ phenotype and occurred at relatively low frequencies in peripheral blood. Blood from ankylosing spondylitis patients appeared to be characterized by a TCR beta motif composed of several highly homologous amino acid variants.

The CDR3 starts with the cysteine, ends with the phenylalanine, and has 16 residues. Just the 48-base CDR3 DNA is kept, in frame starting at base 1. The junction carries 15 bases between V and J, which are trimmed by 2 bases and 4 bases respectively. Sequencing instrument: Illumina HiSeq 2500. Quantitative 5'-RACE with molecular barcodes was the method used to prepare the TCR beta libraries. The published analysis was carried out like this. A new computational method based on a probabilistic model of VDJ rearrangement was used to identify disease-linked TCR variants. Using fastp trimming at Q25 and MiXCR clonotype assembly, TCRdb reanalyzed the public sequencing data and kept in-frame beta chains. Records with the same CDR3 protein are collapsed into one entry carrying the most frequent genes and DNA. TCRdb, not the authors, supplied the V and J calls. This sample is represented by roughly 91,000 distinct CDR3 sequences; over 6.5% of them were singletons. The ten largest clones add up to around a tenth of the sample.

The sample holds many counts of this clonotype. Its antigen specificity is not known. No base-level quality is on record; no much larger clone is a single base apart. This clonotype originated in a male donor with ankylosing spondylitis or in good health (not recorded which). The rearrangement joined TRBV12-3 or TRBV12-4 to TRBJ2-1, with the D segment identity uncertain. The sequenced material came from blood, either unsorted or a sorted T cell fraction (not recorded which). The CDR3 region: CASSLRVTALYNEQFF. The nucleotide sequence reads as follows: TGTGCCAGCAGTTTAAGAGTTACAGCGTTGTACAATGAGCAGTTCTTC.